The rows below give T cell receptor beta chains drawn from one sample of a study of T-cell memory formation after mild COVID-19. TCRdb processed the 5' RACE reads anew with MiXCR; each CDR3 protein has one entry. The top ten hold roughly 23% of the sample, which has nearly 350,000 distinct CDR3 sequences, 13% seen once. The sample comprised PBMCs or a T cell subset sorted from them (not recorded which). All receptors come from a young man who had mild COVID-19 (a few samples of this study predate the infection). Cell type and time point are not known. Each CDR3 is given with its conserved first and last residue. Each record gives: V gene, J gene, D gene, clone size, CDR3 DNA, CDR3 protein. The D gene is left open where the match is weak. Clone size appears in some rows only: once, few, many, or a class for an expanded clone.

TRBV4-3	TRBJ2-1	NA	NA	TGCGCCAGCAGCCAAGTGTCAGGAGACAATGAGCAGTTCTTC	CASSQVSGDNEQFF
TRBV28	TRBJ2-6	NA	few	TGTGCCAGCATCCCCATTGGGGCTCCTGGGGCCAACGTCCTGACTTTC	CASIPIGAPGANVLTF
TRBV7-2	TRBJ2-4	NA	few	TGTGCCAGCAGCTTAGCGACGACAGGCCTCGCCAAAAACATTCAGTACTTC	CASSLATTGLAKNIQYF
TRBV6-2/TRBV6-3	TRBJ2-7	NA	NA	TGTGCCAGCAGCTCCGGACTGACCTACGAGCAGTACTTC	CASSSGLTYEQYF
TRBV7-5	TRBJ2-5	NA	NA	NA	CISVPEAQQDAQETQYF
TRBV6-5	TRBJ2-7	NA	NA	TGTGCCAGCAGTTACGCTGGTGTTGGGTACGAGCAGTACTTC	CASSYAGVGYEQYF
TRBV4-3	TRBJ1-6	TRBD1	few	TGCGCCAGCAGCCAGGAACCCCCGCCAGGGGGTAATTCACCCCTCCACTTT	CASSQEPPPGGNSPLHF
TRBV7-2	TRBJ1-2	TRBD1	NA	TGTGCCAGCAGCAGTAGTACCGGGACAGTTTATGGCTACACCTTC	CASSSSTGTVYGYTF
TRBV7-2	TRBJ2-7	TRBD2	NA	TGTGCCAGCAGCCACGGGGGGTCCCTGGGGGTAGAGCAGTACTTC	CASSHGGSLGVEQYF
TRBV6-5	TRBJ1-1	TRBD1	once	TGTGCCAGCAGTTATCGGACAGGTGACACTGAAGCTTTCTTT	CASSYRTGDTEAFF
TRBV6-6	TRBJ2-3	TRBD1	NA	TGTGCCAGCGAGACAGGGGGTTCAGATACGCAGTATTTT	CASETGGSDTQYF
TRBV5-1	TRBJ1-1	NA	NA	TGCGCCAGCAGCTTGGCAGAAATGAACACTGAAGCTTTCTTT	CASSLAEMNTEAFF
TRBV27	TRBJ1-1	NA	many	TGTGCCAGCAGTTCCCCGACTAGAAAAGCTTTCTTT	CASSSPTRKAFF
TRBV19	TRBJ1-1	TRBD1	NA	TGTGCCAGTAGTATTGACAGGGGGAACACTGAAGCTTTCTTT	CASSIDRGNTEAFF
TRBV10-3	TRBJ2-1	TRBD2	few	TGTGCCATCAGGGCAGGGACTAGCGGAGGTATTGAGCAGTTCTTC	CAIRAGTSGGIEQFF
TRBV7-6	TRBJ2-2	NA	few	TGTGCCAGCACCTCGGGCGGGGAGCTGTTTTTT	CASTSGGELFF
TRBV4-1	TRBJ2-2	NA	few	TGCGCCAGCAGCCAAAGGTACAATCCAAATCTCGCCGGGGAGCTGTTTTTT	CASSQRYNPNLAGELFF
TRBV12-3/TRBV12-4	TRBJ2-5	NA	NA	TGTGCCAGCAGTTTCGGGGTTAGGCAAGAGACCCAGTACTTC	CASSFGVRQETQYF
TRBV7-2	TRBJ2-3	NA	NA	TGTGCCAGCAGCCAAACTTGGGGTACGCAGTATTTT	CASSQTWGTQYF
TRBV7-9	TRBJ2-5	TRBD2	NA	TGTGCCAGCAGCCCAGGACTAGCGGGCAAAATAGAGACCCAGTACTTC	CASSPGLAGKIETQYF
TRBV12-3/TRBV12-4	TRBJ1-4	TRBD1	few	TGTGCCAGCAGGACAGGGGAGGAGAAACTGTTTTTT	CASRTGEEKLFF
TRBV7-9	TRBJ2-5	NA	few	TGTGCCAGCAGCTTAGACACAGCACCGTTGGAGACCCAGTACTTC	CASSLDTAPLETQYF
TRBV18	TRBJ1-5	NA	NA	TGTGCCAGCTACGACGGGACTTCAGTACAGCCCCAGCATTTT	CASYDGTSVQPQHF
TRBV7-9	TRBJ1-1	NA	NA	TGTGCCAGCAGCTTCTCCGGGAGCACGGAAGCTTTCTTT	CASSFSGSTEAFF
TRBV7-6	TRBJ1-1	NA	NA	TGTGCCAGCAGCTTACAGGCCAGCATGAACACTGAAGCTTTCTTT	CASSLQASMNTEAFF
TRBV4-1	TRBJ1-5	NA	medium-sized	TGCGCCAGCAGCCAAGATTCCGGGGGCAGTCAGCCCCAGCATTTT	CASSQDSGGSQPQHF
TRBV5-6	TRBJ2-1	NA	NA	TGTGCCAGCAGCGCCCGGGTCCTCGGGTACAATGAGCAGTTCTTC	CASSARVLGYNEQFF
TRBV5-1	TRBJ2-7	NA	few	TGCGCCAGCAGCTTGGTCGAAAATTACTACGAGCAGTACTTC	CASSLVENYYEQYF
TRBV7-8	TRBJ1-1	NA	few	TGTGCCAGCAGCGGTACCGGGACGGCGAACACTGAAGCTTTCTTT	CASSGTGTANTEAFF
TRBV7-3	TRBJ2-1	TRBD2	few	TGTGCCAGCAGCGAGTCAGCGGGGCTTGATTACAATGAGCAGTTCTTC	CASSESAGLDYNEQFF
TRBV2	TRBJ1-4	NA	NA	TGTGCCAGCGTATGGACGGGAGCAACTAATGAAAAACTGTTTTTT	CASVWTGATNEKLFF
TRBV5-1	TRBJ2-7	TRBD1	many	TGCGCCAGCAGCCAGTCCGGGACAGGGTCCTACGAGCAGTACTTC	CASSQSGTGSYEQYF
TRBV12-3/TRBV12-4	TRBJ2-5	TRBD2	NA	TGTGCCAGCAGTGACCACGGACTAGTGCGGGAGACCCAGTACTTC	CASSDHGLVRETQYF
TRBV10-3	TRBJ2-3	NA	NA	TGTGCCACCTACGGAGAAGTGACAGATACGCAGTATTTT	CATYGEVTDTQYF
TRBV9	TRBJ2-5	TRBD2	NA	TGTGCCAGCAGCGTAGGGAGTCTAGCGGAGCAAGAGACCCAGTACTTC	CASSVGSLAEQETQYF
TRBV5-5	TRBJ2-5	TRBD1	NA	TGTGCCACTCACCTCGGGGACAGCAGACAGACCCAGTACTTC	CATHLGDSRQTQYF
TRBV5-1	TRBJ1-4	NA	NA	TGCGCCAGCAGCGACGGCGTAGGCTATAATGAAAAACTGTTTTTT	CASSDGVGYNEKLFF
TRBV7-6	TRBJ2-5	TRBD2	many	TGTGCCAGCAGACGGACTAGCGGGGACCAAGAGACCCAGTACTTC	CASRRTSGDQETQYF
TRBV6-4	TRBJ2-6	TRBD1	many	TGTGCCAGCAGTGTGACAGGGGGAGCTGGGGCCAACGTCCTGACTTTC	CASSVTGGAGANVLTF
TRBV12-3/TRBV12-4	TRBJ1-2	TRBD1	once	TGTGCCAGCAGTCCGGGACAGCCGAACTATGGCTACACCTTC	CASSPGQPNYGYTF
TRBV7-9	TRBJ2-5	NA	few	TGTGCCAGCAGCTTAGAGGGCGTCGGGTACCAAGAGACCCAGTACTTC	CASSLEGVGYQETQYF
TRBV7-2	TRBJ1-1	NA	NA	TGTGCCAGCAGCCAGGGACCGATGAACACTGAAGCTTTCTTT	CASSQGPMNTEAFF
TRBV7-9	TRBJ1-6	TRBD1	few	TGTGCCAGCAGCCCACGACAGGGTTCTAATTCACCCCTCCACTTT	CASSPRQGSNSPLHF
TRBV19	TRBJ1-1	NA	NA	TGTGCCAGTAGTGATCTACAGCGGTACACTGAAGCTTTCTTT	CASSDLQRYTEAFF
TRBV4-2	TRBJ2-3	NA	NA	TGTGCCAGCAGCCTGGGGTCCGGGGGAGGCGGAGATACGCAGTATTTT	CASSLGSGGGGDTQYF
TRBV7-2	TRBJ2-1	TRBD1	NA	TGTGCCAGCGGCCGGGACAGGGTTGGGGGTGAGCAGTTCTTC	CASGRDRVGGEQFF